The 27 T cell receptor beta chains below come from one sample, sequenced in a study of lymphopenia after photon versus proton radiotherapy. Libraries were prepared by immunoSEQ multiplex PCR; TCRdb keeps only in-frame clonotypes and omits some of them. The data hold almost 30,000 clones, with about 83% observed a single time. Material: peripheral blood, obtained from a patient treated with proton-based radiotherapy. These receptor sequences come from a woman in her sixties or seventies with cholangiocarcinoma. Some clones in this sample may be carry-over from other donors' samples.

The chain's CDR3 is CASSRELGTDTQYF. As DNA, the CDR3 is TGTGCCAGCAGCAGAGAGCTAGGAACAGATACGCAGTATTTT. The V call is TRBV7-8, the J call TRBJ2-3; D is uncertain. Between the trimmed V and J ends, which lost 5 bases and 3 bases, there was a span of 12 bases. CDR1 and CDR2 (germline): SGHVS, FQNEAQ. The CDR3 consists of 14 residues.

Here the CDR3 reads CASNNYGDGYTF. CDR3 nucleotide sequence: TGTGCCAGCAACAACTACGGGGATGGCTACACCTTC. V and J are TRBV7-9 and TRBJ1-2; D is unclear. Trimming took off 7 bases at V and 6 bases at J, with 12 bases between the two ends. Germline V CDR1 and CDR2: SEHNR, FQNEAQ (reference sequence). This CDR3 is built from 12 residues.

As DNA, the CDR3 is TGTGCCAGCACCCCGATGGACGCTTACTACGAGCAGTACTTC. Its protein product is CASTPMDAYYEQYF. The chain recombines TRBV7-9 with TRBJ2-7; D call uncertain. V lost 7 bases and J 3 bases, leaving 16 bases between the germline ends. From germline, CDR1 is SEHNR and CDR2 FQNEAQ (reference sequence). This CDR3 has 14 residues.

This chain uses TRBV5-1 with TRBJ1-1; unclear D gene. The V gene lost 6 bases and the J gene lost 8 bases, with 17 bases spanning the gap. Germline-derived CDR1 and CDR2 are SGHRS and YFSETQ. The CDR3 extends over 13 amino acids. The DNA of the CDR3 is TGCGCCAGCATAGTCCGCAGTGATTGGGAAGCTTTCTTT. This gives the protein CASIVRSDWEAFF.

CDR3 residues: CASSSRQPGTEAFF. CDR3 coding DNA: TGCGCCAGCAGCTCAAGACAGCCGGGCACTGAAGCTTTCTTT. The gene calls are TRBV5-1 and TRBJ1-1; tentatively, D is TRBD1 (5 bases). Germline CDR1 is SGHRS and CDR2 is YFSETQ. This CDR3 has 14 amino acids. V gave up 3 bases and J gave up 4 bases, with 13 bases separating them.

V and J are TRBV29-1 and TRBJ1-1; D might be TRBD1 (5 bases). The V end was cut by 4 bases, the J end by 5 bases, with 11 bases between. Germline V gives CDR1 SQVTM, CDR2 ANQGSEA. The CDR3 runs 12 residues. The CDR3 region has the DNA TGCAGCGTTGTCTGGGGGAGGACTGAAGCTTTCTTT. Its protein is CSVVWGRTEAFF.

The chain joins TRBV30 to TRBJ2-1; D possibly corresponds to TRBD2 (5 bases). The CDR3 is 12 residues long. Trimming cost V 4 bases and J 8 bases, with 12 bases left between them. Looked up from germline, CDR1 is GTSNPN and CDR2 is SVGIG (reference sequence). CDR3 DNA: TGTGCCTGGACTGGCACTAGGCATGAGCAGTTCTTC. Translated, it gives CAWTGTRHEQFF.

The genes are TRBV18 and TRBJ2-7; tentative D call: TRBD1 (6 bases). The CDR3 is made up of 14 amino acids. The V end was cut by 3 bases, the J end by 5 bases, with 14 bases between. CDR1 is KGHSH and CDR2 is LQKENI in the germline V gene. CDR3 in DNA: TGTGCCAGCTCACCGACAGGAAGTGGTCACGAGCAGTACTTC. Amino acid sequence: CASSPTGSGHEQYF.

The chain joins TRBV6-6 to TRBJ1-2; 7 bases are shared with TRBD1. This CDR3 is built from 14 residues. Germline V gene lookup returns CDR1 MNHNY and CDR2 SVGAGI (reference sequence). V dropped 6 bases and J dropped 4; count of bases not matched to a gene: 8. This CDR3 is CASSLDRASYGYTF. CDR3 coding DNA: TGTGCCAGCAGCCTTGACAGGGCGTCCTATGGCTACACCTTC.

The chain employs TRBV5-1 and TRBJ2-3; TRBD2 aligns across 8 bases. From germline, CDR1 is SGHRS and CDR2 YFSETQ. This CDR3 is built from 17 residues. J gave up 1 base and V 4 bases, and 11 bases lay outside the gene matches. CDR3 DNA sequence: TGCGCCAGCAGCGGAGGGAGCGGGAGATCGGGCACAGATACGCAGTATTTT. This gives the protein CASSGGSGRSGTDTQYF.

J is TRBJ1-1 and V is TRBV18; 8 bases align to TRBD1. CDR1 and CDR2 (germline): KGHSH, LQKENI. The trim removed 3 bases at V and 7 bases at J, leaving 4 bases unmatched. The length of the CDR3 is 13 residues. CDR3 sequence reads: CASSPDRAGEAFF. CDR3 bases: TGTGCCAGCTCACCGGACAGGGCGGGTGAAGCTTTCTTT.

The chain employs TRBV5-1 and TRBJ2-7; 12 bases are a match to TRBD1. V shed 0 bases and J 5 bases; nucleotides not matched to a gene: 3. The CDR3 sequence is 15 residues long. Germline CDR1 and CDR2: SGHRS and YFSETQ. The CDR3 DNA reads TGCGCCAGCAGCTTGGAAGGGACAGGGGGCCACGAGCAGTACTTC. It codes for CASSLEGTGGHEQYF.

The chain links TRBV5-1 to TRBJ1-5; a weak D match, TRBD1 (5 bases). CDR3 length equals 15 residues. The germline CDR1 and CDR2 sequences are SGHRS and YFSETQ. Deletions cut 3 bases from V and 7 bases from J, with 17 bases between. In nucleotides, the CDR3 is TGCGCCAGCAGCTACGGGACGGCCAATGAACAGCCCCAGCATTTT. Its protein is CASSYGTANEQPQHF.

This clone appeared a few times. The chain carries TRBV27 and TRBJ2-7; D possibly matches TRBD1 or TRBD2 (5 bases each). Trimming removed 5 bases from V and 6 bases from J, with 14 bases in between. The germline CDR1 and CDR2 sequences are MNHEY and SMNVEV (reference sequence). The CDR3 loop spans 13 amino acids. The CDR3 coding sequence is TGTGCCAGCAGTCAGGCAGTGAGGGGCGAGCAGTACTTC. Amino acids: CASSQAVRGEQYF.

The gene calls are TRBV5-1 and TRBJ2-3, with D possibly matching TRBD1 (6 bases). The germline V gene encodes CDR1 SGHRS and CDR2 YFSETQ. With 2 bases removed from V and 4 bases from J, the gap between germline ends came to 11 bases. This CDR3 is 14 amino acids long. The CDR3 DNA is TGCGCCAGCAGCTTTGGACAGAAGGCAGATACGCAGTATTTT. This translates into CASSFGQKADTQYF. The full variable domain, in which reference TRBV5-1 and TRBJ2-3 provide the parts outside the CDR3, is KAGVTQTPRYLIKTRGQQVTLSCSPISGHRSVSWYQQTPGQGLQFLFEYFSETQRNKGNFPGRFSGRQFSNSRSEMNVSTLELGDSALYLCASSFGQKADTQYFGPGTRLTVL.

This sequence joins TRBV7-2 and TRBJ2-7; 11 bases match TRBD2. J gave up 3 bases and V 5 bases, and 9 bases lay outside the gene matches. This CDR3 comprises 16 residues. Germline V CDR1 and CDR2: SGHTA, FQGNSA. The CDR3 loop reads CASSSRTSGPRYEQYF. DNA for the CDR3: TGTGCCAGCAGCAGCCGGACTAGCGGGCCGCGCTACGAGCAGTACTTC.

This clone was detected only a few times. The rearrangement links TRBV4-2 to TRBJ2-7; D might be TRBD1 (5 bases). The CDR3 is 13 residues long. The V end lost 4 bases, the J end lost 4 bases, and 11 bases lay between the germline ends. CDR1 LGHNA and CDR2 YNFKEQ come from the germline V gene. CDR3 amino acids: CASSRSDRYEQYF. For the CDR3, the DNA is TGTGCCAGCAGCCGCAGCGACAGATACGAGCAGTACTTC.

CDR3 DNA sequence: TGTGCCAGCAGCTTAAGCGGGAGCAGCTATAATTCACCCCTCCACTTT. It translates to CASSLSGSSYNSPLHF. The chain has TRBV7-2 and TRBJ1-6; D call uncertain. The V and J ends lost 2 bases and 3 bases respectively, with 11 bases between them. The germline V gene encodes CDR1 SGHTA and CDR2 FQGNSA. This CDR3 comprises 16 residues.

The rearrangement links TRBV5-6 to TRBJ2-7; 9 bases fit TRBD1. Looked up from germline, CDR1 is SGHDT and CDR2 is YYEEEE. The CDR3 extends over 16 amino acids. J gave up 5 bases and V 6 bases, and 15 bases lay outside the gene matches. DNA of the CDR3: TGTGCCAGCAACGTCGACAGGGGGTATTTGTGGGACGAGCAGTACTTC. This codes for CASNVDRGYLWDEQYF.

The genes are TRBV7-7 and TRBJ2-6; a possible D gene is TRBD1 (5 bases). This CDR3 spans 17 amino acids. V was pared by 2 bases and J by 0 bases, with 11 bases between. Looked up from germline, CDR1 is SSHAT and CDR2 is FNYEAQ (reference sequence). CDR3 DNA: TGTGCCAGCAGCTTATTGGTGGACAACTCTGGGGCCAACGTCCTGACTTTC. Its translation: CASSLLVDNSGANVLTF.

This chain uses TRBV7-2 with TRBJ2-3; 13 bases map to TRBD2. The CDR3 is 18 residues long. Germline-derived CDR1 and CDR2 are SGHTA and FQGNSA. Trimming took 5 bases from V and 2 from J; bases not matched to a gene: 10. Here the CDR3 reads CASSHWTSGRSSTDTQYF. The CDR3, as DNA: TGTGCCAGCAGCCACTGGACTAGCGGGAGAAGTTCCACAGATACGCAGTATTTT. Full variable domain (missing parts from reference TRBV7-2 and TRBJ2-3): GAGVSQSPSNKVTEKGKDVELRCDPISGHTALYWYRQSLGQGLEFLIYFQGNSAPDKSGLPSDRFSAERTGGSVSTLTIQRTQQEDSAVYLCASSHWTSGRSSTDTQYFGPGTRLTVL.

This sequence joins TRBV2 and TRBJ2-1, with D unclear. The CDR3 length is 11 residues. V was pared by 3 bases and J by 9 bases, with 6 bases between. Per the germline V gene, CDR1 is SNHLY and CDR2 is FYNNEI. CDR3 amino acids: CASSENGEQFF. CDR3 nucleotides: TGTGCCAGCAGTGAGAACGGTGAGCAGTTCTTC.

The V gene is TRBV2, the J gene TRBJ2-5; weak D call: TRBD2 (6 bases). The V end lost 5 bases, the J end lost 4 bases, and 14 bases lay between the germline ends. CDR1 and CDR2 from the germline V gene are SNHLY and FYNNEI. The length of the CDR3 is 14 residues. The CDR3 coding sequence is TGTGCCAGCAGTTACTTCAACGGGGGAGAGACCCAGTACTTC. Residues: CASSYFNGGETQYF.

V is TRBV5-4 and J is TRBJ1-4; D unclear. Germline V gene lookup returns CDR1 SGHNT and CDR2 YYREEE (reference sequence). Trimming pared 3 bases from V and 0 bases from J, leaving 9 bases between. The CDR3 totals 15 residues. The CDR3 is CASSWSISTNEKLFF. CDR3 coding DNA: TGTGCCAGCAGCTGGTCGATATCAACTAATGAAAAACTGTTTTTT.

The chain carries TRBV7-2 and TRBJ2-5; D gene unclear. Per germline, CDR1 SGHTA and CDR2 FQGNSA. The CDR3 extends over 11 amino acids. V shed 5 bases and J shed 1 base, with 2 bases lying between them. DNA for the CDR3: TGTGCCAGCAGCCCCCAAGAGACCCAGTACTTC. Translation: CASSPQETQYF.

This sequence joins TRBV7-6 and TRBJ2-1, with D tentatively TRBD1 or TRBD2 (7 bases each). Germline lookup yields CDR1 SGHVS and CDR2 FNYEAQ. The CDR3 is 16 amino acids. V was pared by 1 base and J by 4 bases, with 14 bases between. The CDR3 is CASSLGGGTVYNEQFF. The DNA of the CDR3 is TGTGCCAGCAGCTTAGGGGGGGGGACAGTATACAATGAGCAGTTCTTC.

The rearrangement links TRBV30 to TRBJ1-2; the D gene is possibly TRBD1 (5 bases). The V and J ends lost 6 bases and 3 bases respectively, with 23 bases between them. CDR1 and CDR2 from the germline V gene are GTSNPN and SVGIG (reference sequence). CDR3 size: 16 residues. CDR3 sequence (DNA): TGTGCCTGTAACACAGGTTTTGGGTCCCTTTACTATGGCTACACCTTC. Its translation: CACNTGFGSLYYGYTF.